Reported below is one TCR beta chain. 13 Jbeta primers and 60 Vbeta primers were used for the PCR. The data were produced by immunoSEQ multiplex PCR, yet TCRdb's version contains in-frame clones alone and is incomplete. Among some 190,000 clones listed, 70% to 80% were seen once. This specimen belongs to a study of cytomegalovirus exposure and HLA in healthy donors. In the study overall: Around 80 million unique TCR sequences came from HLA-typed donors in an early release.

This receptor was obtained from a woman between 50 and 59 years old in good health and CMV-seronegative. The sequencing sample was made of PBMCs.

Here the CDR3 reads CASSLSSREEAFF. The CDR3 bases are TGTGCCAGCAGCTTAAGTTCCAGGGAAGAAGCTTTCTTT. The chain has TRBV7-3 and TRBJ1-1; D is perhaps TRBD1 (5 bases). The CDR3 consists of 13 residues. Germline V gene data show CDR1 as SGHTA and CDR2 as FQGTGA. V was pared by 1 base and J by 8 bases, with 11 bases between.